These 26 T cell receptor beta chains share one sample of origin, sequenced in a study of beta chain features in type 1 diabetes. No antigen has been assigned to these receptors. The whole isolated RNA underwent reverse transcription, so sequencing captured expressed TCRB transcripts. The method was immunoSEQ multiplex PCR; TCRdb's version includes in-frame clones alone and lacks a portion of them. The sample lists 640,000 or so clones, roughly 13% occurring once. Study-wide findings and caveats: TCRB CDR3s were moderately but significantly shorter in Type 1 diabetes patients in all four CD4+ subsets.

The material sequenced was naive CD4+ T cells from blood. These receptors were obtained from a man aged 18 to 30 with type 1 diabetes.

This sequence joins TRBV6-5 and TRBJ1-1; tentative D call: TRBD1 (5 bases). V lost 7 bases and J 3 bases, leaving 15 bases between the germline ends. The CDR3 extends over 14 amino acids. Germline V gene sequence: CDR1 MNHEY, CDR2 SVGAGI. The CDR3 region is CASTRAGSDTEAFF. DNA of the CDR3: TGTGCCAGCACACGAGCAGGGTCCGACACTGAAGCTTTCTTT.

Only a few counts were recorded for this clone. The gene calls are TRBV7-2 and TRBJ2-3; the D gene is possibly TRBD1 (5 bases). The ends were cut back, 5 bases at V and 3 bases at J, with 9 bases in the middle. The germline CDR1 and CDR2 sequences are SGHTA and FQGNSA. This CDR3 is built from 13 residues. In nucleotides, the CDR3 is TGTGCCAGCAGCAGGGGCGGAACAGATACGCAGTATTTT. Translation gives CASSRGGTDTQYF.

The chain joins TRBV7-9 to TRBJ2-1; the D gene is possibly TRBD2 (5 bases). With 3 bases removed from V and 8 bases from J, the gap between germline ends came to 11 bases. Germline-derived CDR1 and CDR2 are SEHNR and FQNEAQ (reference sequence). CDR3 size: 13 residues. DNA of the CDR3: TGTGCCAGCAGCTTTCCGGGGAAGGATGAGCAGTTCTTC. Amino acids: CASSFPGKDEQFF.

This clone was detected only a few times. The rearrangement joins TRBV5-1 to TRBJ2-2, with TRBD2 identical over 12 bases. The CDR3 runs to 18 residues. Trimming at V came to 4 bases and at J to 0 bases, leaving 7 bases not matched to a gene. The germline CDR1 and CDR2 sequences are SGHRS and YFSETQ. The CDR3 DNA reads as TGCGCCAGCAGCCTGGCTGGACTAGCGGGGACGAACACCGGGGAGCTGTTTTTT. Translated: CASSLAGLAGTNTGELFF.

The gene calls are TRBV28 and TRBJ1-5; TRBD1 is a possible D gene (6 bases). This CDR3 contains 14 residues. Germline V lookup: CDR1 MDHEN, CDR2 SYDVKM. V was cut by 5 bases and J by 1 base, with 9 bases left in between. Here the CDR3 reads CASSKGGSNQPQHF. The CDR3 DNA reads TGTGCCAGCAGTAAAGGGGGAAGCAATCAGCCCCAGCATTTT.

The chain recombines TRBV28 with TRBJ2-5; the D is unclear. CDR3 length equals 14 residues. V shed 3 bases and J shed 4 bases, with 12 bases lying between them. CDR1 and CDR2 (germline): MDHEN, SYDVKM. The chain's CDR3 is CASSLVSNVETQYF. CDR3 coding DNA: TGTGCCAGCAGTTTGGTGTCAAACGTAGAGACCCAGTACTTC.

This chain links TRBV2 with TRBJ1-2; 7 positions agree with TRBD1. Germline V gives CDR1 SNHLY, CDR2 FYNNEI. V was clipped by 6 bases and J by 3 bases; unmatched bases: 7. The CDR3 loop spans 14 amino acids. The CDR3 loop reads CASSAQGKDYGYTF. CDR3 bases: TGTGCCAGCAGCGCACAGGGGAAGGACTATGGCTACACCTTC.

This clone has a handful of counts. Other DNA sequences in this specimen translate into the identical CDR3. This chain connects TRBV18 to TRBJ2-7; TRBD1 is a possible D gene (5 bases). CDR1 is KGHSH, CDR2 LQKENI, per germline. The CDR3 has 14 amino acids. Trimming left V 0 bases short and J 3 bases short, with 9 bases between. In DNA, the CDR3 is TGTGCCAGCTCACCACCGCCAGACAGCTACGAGCAGTACTTC. The encoded protein is CASSPPPDSYEQYF.

This chain connects TRBV7-2 to TRBJ2-5; 10 bases map to TRBD2. The ends lost 5 bases at V and 4 bases at J; junction bases unmatched: 10. The V gene's germline CDR1 is SGHTA and CDR2 FQGNSA. The length of the CDR3 is 16 residues. The CDR3 is CASSPSILAGAETQYF. The CDR3, as DNA: TGTGCCAGCAGCCCCAGCATCCTAGCGGGGGCAGAGACCCAGTACTTC. Looking up the rest from reference TRBV7-2 and TRBJ2-5 gives the full variable domain: GAGVSQSPSNKVTEKGKDVELRCDPISGHTALYWYRQSLGQGLEFLIYFQGNSAPDKSGLPSDRFSAERTGGSVSTLTIQRTQQEDSAVYLCASSPSILAGAETQYFGPGTRLLVL.

The sample holds a few counts of this clone. The V and J genes are TRBV5-4 and TRBJ1-1; D is ambiguous. The CDR3 consists of 14 residues. Germline lookup yields CDR1 SGHNT and CDR2 YYREEE (reference sequence). V shed 5 bases and J shed 0 bases, with 11 bases lying between them. As DNA, the CDR3 is TGTGCCAGCAGTAAGCGGGTCATGAACACTGAAGCTTTCTTT. This translates into CASSKRVMNTEAFF.

This clone has only a few counts. The chain recombines TRBV7-9 with TRBJ1-1; TRBD1 aligns across 7 bases. This CDR3 comprises 16 residues. The germline V gene has CDR1 SEHNR and CDR2 FQNEAQ (reference sequence). J gave up 1 base and V 5 bases, and 10 bases lay outside the gene matches. DNA of the CDR3: TGTGCCAGCAGCCCCAGGGGGGCAGGCCCGAACACTGAAGCTTTCTTT. It translates to CASSPRGAGPNTEAFF.

The chain links TRBV20-1 to TRBJ1-2, with D perhaps matching TRBD1 (5 bases). Per germline, CDR1 DFQATT and CDR2 SNEGSKA (reference sequence). Trimming took off 3 bases at V and 8 bases at J, with 10 bases between the two ends. The length of the CDR3 is 11 residues. The CDR3 region is CSASAGSGYTF. DNA of the CDR3: TGCAGTGCTAGCGCAGGGTCGGGCTACACCTTC.

Notes on this clone: The same CDR3 also results from other DNA sequences found in this sample. This rearrangement joins TRBV30 to TRBJ1-5; D might be TRBD1 (5 bases). V shed 1 base and J shed 6 bases, with 7 bases lying between them. In germline, CDR1 is GTSNPN, CDR2 SVGIG (reference sequence). There are 12 residues in the CDR3. The CDR3 loop is CAWSAGFQPQHF. DNA for the CDR3: TGTGCCTGGAGTGCAGGGTTTCAGCCCCAGCATTTT.

The chain carries TRBV20-1 and TRBJ2-1, with D tentatively TRBD2 (6 bases). Deletions cut 6 bases from V and 12 bases from J, with 12 bases between. The CDR3 length is 10 residues. Germline assignment: CDR1 DFQATT and CDR2 SNEGSKA (reference sequence). The CDR3 protein is CSAVEGAQFF. The CDR3 DNA follows: TGCAGTGCAGTGGAGGGAGCGCAGTTCTTC.

This clone was observed a handful of times. V is TRBV27 and J is TRBJ1-1; 8 bases are a match to TRBD1. From germline, CDR1 is MNHEY and CDR2 SMNVEV (reference sequence). This CDR3 contains 16 residues. The V and J ends lost 5 bases and 1 base, in that order; junction bases with no gene match: 9. The CDR3 coding sequence is TGTGCCAGCAGTCTCGTCGGACAGGGACGGAACACTGAAGCTTTCTTT. Translating it yields CASSLVGQGRNTEAFF.

This clone was observed a few times. The genes are TRBV6-5 and TRBJ2-5; the D gene is possibly TRBD2 (6 bases). Germline V CDR1 and CDR2: MNHEY, SVGAGI. The CDR3 totals 14 residues. V lost 6 bases and J lost 6, with 17 bases in between. The CDR3: CASSPVGAGKTQYF. The CDR3 region has the DNA TGTGCCAGCAGCCCAGTCGGGGCGGGAAAGACCCAGTACTTC.

In its sample, this clone was seen many times. The chain recombines TRBV28 with TRBJ2-6; D possibly corresponds to TRBD2 (5 bases). Germline V gene lookup returns CDR1 MDHEN and CDR2 SYDVKM. The ends were cut back, 5 bases at V and 5 bases at J, with 10 bases in the middle. The CDR3 has 14 residues. DNA for the CDR3: TGTGCCAGCAGTCCCCCGGACTGGGCCAACGTCCTGACTTTC. Translated, it gives CASSPPDWANVLTF. Full variable domain (rest looked up from reference TRBV28 and TRBJ2-6): DVKVTQSSRYLVKRTGEKVFLECVQDMDHENMFWYRQDPGLGLRLIYFSYDVKMKEKGDIPEGYSVSREKKERFSLILESASTNQTSMYLCASSPPDWANVLTFGAGSRLTVL.

This clone turned up a few times. The chain recombines TRBV6-5 with TRBJ2-5; 8 nucleotides align to TRBD2. Germline V gene lookup returns CDR1 MNHEY and CDR2 SVGAGI. The CDR3 has 15 amino acids. V lost 5 bases and J lost 0; bases outside the gene matches: 5. DNA of the CDR3: TGTGCCAGCAGTGGACTAGCAGACTACCAAGAGACCCAGTACTTC. This encodes CASSGLADYQETQYF.

The CDR3 spells CAISESGSGASYEQYF. Written as DNA, the CDR3 is TGTGCCATCAGTGAGTCAGGTAGCGGGGCCTCCTACGAGCAGTACTTC. The chain uses TRBV10-3 and TRBJ2-7; 8 bases are a match to TRBD2. Germline assignment: CDR1 ENHRY and CDR2 SYGVKD. J gave up 0 bases and V 0 bases, and 4 bases lay outside the gene matches. The CDR3 is 16 amino acids.

J is TRBJ1-2 and V is TRBV27; 7 bases are a match to TRBD1. This CDR3 region has 17 residues. CDR1 and CDR2 (germline): MNHEY, SMNVEV (reference sequence). The trim removed 4 bases at V and 1 base at J, leaving 12 bases unmatched. Written as DNA, the CDR3 is TGTGCCAGCAGTTACACCTTGACAGGGCCCCTTAACTATGGCTACACCTTC. The encoded protein is CASSYTLTGPLNYGYTF.

This clone was found a few times. CDR3 sequence: CASSEKLEQYF. The DNA for the CDR3 is TGTGCCAGCAGCGAGAAGCTCGAGCAGTACTTC. The J gene is TRBJ2-7, the V gene TRBV13; D gene unclear. Deletions cut 5 bases from V and 6 bases from J, with 8 bases between. The CDR3 has 11 amino acids. CDR1 is PRHDT and CDR2 is FYEKMQ in the germline V gene (reference sequence). The full variable domain, in which reference TRBV13 and TRBJ2-7 provide the parts outside the CDR3, is AAGVIQSPRHLIKEKRETATLKCYPIPRHDTVYWYQQGPGQDPQFLISFYEKMQSDKGSIPDRFSAQQFSDYHSELNMSSLELGDSALYFCASSEKLEQYFGPGTRLTVT.

The sample holds a few counts of this clone. V gene TRBV10-3 combines with J gene TRBJ1-4, with 9 positions matching TRBD1. Germline CDR1 ENHRY, CDR2 SYGVKD. The ends lost 6 bases at V and 8 bases at J; junction bases unmatched: 4. The CDR3 has 13 residues. The CDR3, as DNA: TGTGCCATCAGCGGACAGGGGACGGAAAAACTGTTTTTT. Translated: CAISGQGTEKLFF.

This clone appeared a few times. The chain links TRBV2 to TRBJ2-7, with D unresolved. The CDR3 totals 14 residues. Germline V gives CDR1 SNHLY, CDR2 FYNNEI. V gave up 4 bases and J gave up 3 bases, with 13 bases separating them. The chain's CDR3 is CASSVSQSLYEQYF. For the CDR3, the DNA is TGTGCCAGCAGTGTGAGCCAGTCCCTCTACGAGCAGTACTTC.

The chain is built from TRBV25-1 and TRBJ2-5, with TRBD1 matching over 8 bases. V lost 0 bases to trimming and J lost 9 bases; unmatched junction nucleotides: 6. This CDR3 is built from 14 residues. CDR1 MGHDK and CDR2 SYGVNS come from the germline V gene. CDR3 DNA sequence: TGTGCCAGCAGTGAATACGACAGGGGAAGGTCCCAGTACTTC. It is translated as CASSEYDRGRSQYF. Full variable domain (outside the CDR3, taken from reference TRBV25-1 and TRBJ2-5): EADIYQTPRYLVIGTGKKITLECSQTMGHDKMYWYQQDPGMELHLIHYSYGVNSTEKGDLSSESTVSRIRTEHFPLTLESARPSHTSQYLCASSEYDRGRSQYFGPGTRLLVL.

The sample holds a few counts of this clone. This rearrangement joins TRBV15 to TRBJ2-7; D is perhaps TRBD2 (5 bases). The germline V gene has CDR1 LNHNV and CDR2 YYDKDF (reference sequence). V was shortened by 5 bases and J by 12 bases, with 17 bases between the two germline ends. There are 12 residues in the CDR3. CDR3 sequence reads: CATSGGLFRGYF. The CDR3 nucleotides read TGTGCCACCAGCGGAGGCCTCTTTCGGGGGTACTTC.

The gene calls are TRBV29-1 and TRBJ1-2; 7 bases match TRBD1. J gave up 0 bases and V 0 bases, and 4 bases lay outside the gene matches. The CDR3 loop spans 15 amino acids. Germline values: CDR1 SQVTM, CDR2 ANQGSEA. DNA of the CDR3: TGCAGCGTTGAAGATAGACAGGGAACTAACTATGGCTACACCTTC. Amino acids: CSVEDRQGTNYGYTF.